A selection of T cell receptor beta chains follows, all from one sample in a study of blood T cell repertoires in COVID-19. Here immunoSEQ multiplex PCR was the method, and the copy in TCRdb shows in-frame clones only, minus some. The sample lists tens of thousands of clones; about four fifths were seen once. What was sequenced was peripheral blood. These receptors originate from a man in his 70s with acute or convalescent COVID-19. Both conserved end residues are part of each CDR3. A D gene is named only where the DNA matches it firmly. Size is stated for part of the rows, as once, few or many counts, or as a class when the clone is expanded.

clone_size	v_call	j_call	d_call	cdr3_nt	cdr3_aa
-	TRBV28	TRBJ1-5	-	TGTGCCAGCAACCCTAGGAGGGGGGGGGCGAGCAATCAGCCCCAGCATTTT	CASNPRRGGASNQPQHF
-	TRBV12-5	TRBJ2-7	TRBD2	TGTGCTAGTGGCCTTCTAGCGGCTGTGGGCGAGCAGTACTTC	CASGLLAAVGEQYF
-	TRBV5-1	TRBJ2-3	TRBD2	TGCGCCAGCAGCGTACAACCTAGCGGGGGCTTCACAGATACGCAGTATTTT	CASSVQPSGGFTDTQYF
once	TRBV6-6	TRBJ1-1	TRBD1	TGTGCCAGCAGTTACTCGGAAATAGGGGGCAAGGCTTTCTTT	CASSYSEIGGKAFF
few	TRBV12-5	TRBJ1-2	-	TGTGCTAGTGGTTTGATAGAGAACTATGGCTACACCTTC	CASGLIENYGYTF
-	TRBV7-2	TRBJ2-7	-	TGTGCCAGCAGGTTGACAGGAAGCTCCTACGAGCAGTACTTC	CASRLTGSSYEQYF
-	TRBV3-1/TRBV3-2	TRBJ1-4	-	TGTGCCAGCAGCCAAGAAGGGGGACCTGATGAAAAACTGTTTTTT	CASSQEGGPDEKLFF
few	TRBV10-2	TRBJ2-2	TRBD2	TGCGCCAGCCACACTTCGGGGGGATTGGCCGGGGAGCTGTTTTTT	CASHTSGGLAGELFF
-	TRBV12-5	TRBJ2-1	TRBD2	TGTGCTAGTGGCACTAGCGGGTACAATGAGCAGTTCTTC	CASGTSGYNEQFF
-	TRBV5-6	TRBJ1-4	-	TGTGCCAGCAGCTTGGACCTAGTCGGTGAAAAACTGTTTTTT	CASSLDLVGEKLFF
-	TRBV5-6	TRBJ2-7	-	TGTGCCAGCAGCGCCAGGTCCTACGAGCAGTACTTC	CASSARSYEQYF
medium-sized	TRBV5-1	TRBJ2-2	-	TGCGCCAGCAGCTTGTCCGGACATGCCATGGGGGAGCTGTTTTTT	CASSLSGHAMGELFF
-	TRBV4-1	TRBJ2-7	-	TGCGCCAGCAGCGTGACACAGAGCACCTCATACGAGCAGTACTTC	CASSVTQSTSYEQYF
-	TRBV27	TRBJ2-7	TRBD1	TGTGCCAGCAGTTTTCTCCCCCCGCGGGACAGGGACGGCGGCGAGCAGTACTTC	CASSFLPPRDRDGGEQYF
-	TRBV20-1	TRBJ2-1	-	TGCAGTGCTAGCCTTTACAATGAGCAGTTCTTC	CSASLYNEQFF
-	TRBV6-5	TRBJ2-7	TRBD1	TGTGCCAGCACCGGACAGGGATCCCACGAGCAGTACTTC	CASTGQGSHEQYF
-	TRBV5-1	TRBJ2-7	TRBD2	TGCGCCAGCAGCTTGGTCCCAGCGGGGCTCTACGAGCAGTACTTC	CASSLVPAGLYEQYF
-	TRBV3-1/TRBV3-2	TRBJ1-6	TRBD1	TGTGCCAGCAGCCAGGGGGGACAGTATAATTCACCCCTCCACTTT	CASSQGGQYNSPLHF
-	TRBV7-9	TRBJ1-1	-	TGTGCCAGCAGCCTAATCGGCATGGGCTACGCGAACACTGAAGCTTTCTTT	CASSLIGMGYANTEAFF
-	TRBV30	TRBJ2-7	-	TGTGCCTGGAGGAAGGGGACAAGGGCCTACGAGCAGTACTTC	CAWRKGTRAYEQYF
once	TRBV5-4	TRBJ2-1	-	TGTGCCAGCAGCTTGGCCGGGGGAGATGCCTACAATGAGCAGTTCTTC	CASSLAGGDAYNEQFF
few	TRBV15	TRBJ2-2	TRBD1	TGTGCCACCAGCAGAGCCAGAGGGACAGGTCTGAACACCGGGGAGCTGTTTTTT	CATSRARGTGLNTGELFF
-	TRBV7-2	TRBJ2-3	TRBD2	TGTGCCAGCAGCTTAGGGGCTAGCGGGGGCTACCGCACAGATACGCAGTATTTT	CASSLGASGGYRTDTQYF
few	TRBV4-2	TRBJ1-2	TRBD1	TGTGCCAGCAGCCAAGACCAGGGGGCTGGGTATGGCTACACCTTC	CASSQDQGAGYGYTF
-	TRBV11-3	TRBJ2-4	TRBD2	TGTGCCAGCAGCTCCGGCCGGGACTACAAAAACATTCAGTACTTC	CASSSGRDYKNIQYF
-	TRBV28	TRBJ2-7	-	TGTGCCAGCAGTATCACCTACGAGCAGTACTTC	CASSITYEQYF
-	TRBV5-5	TRBJ1-1	-	TGTGCCAGCAGCTTGGGGTCGGAACACTTCTCCCTCGGGGCTTTCTTT	CASSLGSEHFSLGAFF
once	TRBV15	TRBJ2-3	TRBD2	TGTGCCACCAGCAGAGGGGCGGGACTAGCGTTCACAGATACGCAGTATTTT	CATSRGAGLAFTDTQYF
-	TRBV19	TRBJ1-4	-	TGTGCCAGTAGTATCCAGGGGAGTGAAAAACTGTTTTTT	CASSIQGSEKLFF
once	TRBV18	TRBJ1-3	-	TGTGCCAGCTCACCCGGGAGTAGGGGAAACACCATATATTTT	CASSPGSRGNTIYF
-	TRBV19	TRBJ2-2	TRBD1	TGTGCCAGTAGGGCAGGGGGAACCGGGGAGCTGTTTTTT	CASRAGGTGELFF
-	TRBV29-1	TRBJ1-1	TRBD1	TGCAGCGGTCGACAGGGGGGGAACACTGAAGCTTTCTTT	CSGRQGGNTEAFF
-	TRBV29-1	TRBJ1-1	TRBD1	TGCAGCGTTGCGAGGTCGGACAGGGGGAACACTGAAGCTTTCTTT	CSVARSDRGNTEAFF
-	TRBV19	TRBJ1-1	-	TGTGCCAGTAGTATAAAGGCGGAAAGGGAAGCTTTCTTT	CASSIKAEREAFF
-	TRBV21-1	TRBJ2-1	-	TGTGCCAGCAGCCAGGGACTAGCGGGAGGGCCGGTTTACAATGAGCAGTTCTTC	CASSQGLAGGPVYNEQFF
once	TRBV5-6	TRBJ2-7	TRBD1	TGTGCCAGCAGCTTGACAGGGGGCGGCTACGAGCAGTACTTC	CASSLTGGGYEQYF
few	TRBV27	TRBJ1-6	TRBD1	TGTGCCAGCAGTTTCAGGGGACAGACTAATTCACCCCTCCACTTT	CASSFRGQTNSPLHF
-	TRBV27	TRBJ2-1	TRBD2	TGTGCCAGCAGTAGGACTAGCGGGAGGATTATCTACAATGAGCAGTTCTTC	CASSRTSGRIIYNEQFF
-	TRBV5-4	TRBJ2-7	TRBD2	TGTGCCAGCAGCCGATTCCTAGCGGGTCGCGGGGGTTCCGAGCAGTACTTC	CASSRFLAGRGGSEQYF
-	TRBV15	TRBJ2-7	-	TGTGCCACCAGTTTTAGCGGCTCAACCTACGAGCAGTACTTC	CATSFSGSTYEQYF
-	TRBV3-1/TRBV3-2	TRBJ2-7	-	TGTGCCAGCAGGAACGGAGGGCTATCCTACGAGCAGTACTTC	CASRNGGLSYEQYF
-	TRBV30	TRBJ2-5	TRBD2	TGTGCCTGGAGTGTTAGCGGGAGTCAAGAGACCCAGTACTTC	CAWSVSGSQETQYF
few	TRBV30	TRBJ2-5	-	TGTGCCTGGAGTAAGGGACTTGGGGCCCAGTACTTC	CAWSKGLGAQYF
-	TRBV9	TRBJ1-1	-	TGTGCCAGCAGCGTAGAGGGCAGGAGGGTGGACACTGAAGCTTTCTTT	CASSVEGRRVDTEAFF
once	TRBV5-6	TRBJ2-7	-	TGTGCCAGCAATCCCGGCGGGCTAGCCTACGAGCAGTACTTC	CASNPGGLAYEQYF
-	TRBV6-5	TRBJ1-2	-	TGTGCCAGCAGTACCCAACAAGGGGTAGGCGGCTACACCTTC	CASSTQQGVGGYTF
-	TRBV5-1	TRBJ1-2	-	TGCGCCAGCAGCTCCGACAGTGACTATGGCTACACCTTC	CASSSDSDYGYTF
-	TRBV19	TRBJ2-7	TRBD1	TGTGCCAGTAGTATGGGGACAGGGGCCTACGAGCAGTACTTC	CASSMGTGAYEQYF
-	TRBV18	TRBJ1-1	-	TGTGCCAGCTCACCACGAGGGAGGAGGAACACTGAAGCTTTCTTT	CASSPRGRRNTEAFF
-	TRBV5-5	TRBJ2-1	-	TGTGCCAGCAGCTTGGCCGCCGACAAATACAATGAGCAGTTCTTC	CASSLAADKYNEQFF
-	TRBV5-4	TRBJ1-2	TRBD1	TGTGCCAGCAGCACCACAGGGGATGGCTACACCTTC	CASSTTGDGYTF
-	TRBV30	TRBJ2-2	TRBD1	TGTGCCTGGAGTGTAGGGGGACAGGCCGGGGAGCTGTTTTTT	CAWSVGGQAGELFF
-	TRBV7-9	TRBJ1-1	-	TGTGCCAGCAGCCTTAAAGCGGACACTGAAGCTTTCTTT	CASSLKADTEAFF
-	TRBV7-3	TRBJ2-7	TRBD2	TGTGCCAGCAGCTTGGATAGCGGGATTTACGAGCAGTACTTC	CASSLDSGIYEQYF
-	TRBV10-2	TRBJ1-2	TRBD1	TGCGCCAGCAGTATGGGACAGGGGGCGTACTATGGCTACACCTTC	CASSMGQGAYYGYTF
-	TRBV5-1	TRBJ1-1	TRBD1	TGCGCCAGCAGCTTCACAGGGGTGTCTGAAGCTTTCTTT	CASSFTGVSEAFF
few	TRBV28	TRBJ1-4	-	TGTGCCAGCAGTTCACCAAGTGGGGGGGACGATGGAAAACTGTTTTTT	CASSSPSGGDDGKLFF
-	TRBV7-2	TRBJ2-7	-	TGTGCCAGCAGCTTAGTCGGCAGGGGGAGGCAGCAGTACTTC	CASSLVGRGRQQYF
-	TRBV6-5	TRBJ2-7	-	TGTGCCAGCAGTTACGAGGGGGACGAGCAGTACTTC	CASSYEGDEQYF
-	TRBV19	TRBJ1-4	-	TGTGCCAGTAGTAGAGGGGACTATGAAAAACTGTTTTTT	CASSRGDYEKLFF